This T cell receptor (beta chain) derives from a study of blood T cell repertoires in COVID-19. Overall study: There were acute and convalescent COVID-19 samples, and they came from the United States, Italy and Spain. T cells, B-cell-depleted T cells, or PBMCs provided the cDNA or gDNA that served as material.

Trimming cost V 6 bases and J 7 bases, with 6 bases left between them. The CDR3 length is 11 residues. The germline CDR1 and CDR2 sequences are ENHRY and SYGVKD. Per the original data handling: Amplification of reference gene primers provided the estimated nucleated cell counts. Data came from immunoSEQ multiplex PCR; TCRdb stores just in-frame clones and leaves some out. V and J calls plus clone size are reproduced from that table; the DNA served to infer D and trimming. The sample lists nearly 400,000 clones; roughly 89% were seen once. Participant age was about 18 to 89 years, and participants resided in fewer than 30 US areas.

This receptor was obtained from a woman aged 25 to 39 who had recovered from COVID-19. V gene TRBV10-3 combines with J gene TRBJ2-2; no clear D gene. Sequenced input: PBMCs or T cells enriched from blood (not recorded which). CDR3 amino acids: CAISAHGELFF. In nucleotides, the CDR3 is TGTGCCATCAGCGCGCACGGGGAGCTGTTTTTT.